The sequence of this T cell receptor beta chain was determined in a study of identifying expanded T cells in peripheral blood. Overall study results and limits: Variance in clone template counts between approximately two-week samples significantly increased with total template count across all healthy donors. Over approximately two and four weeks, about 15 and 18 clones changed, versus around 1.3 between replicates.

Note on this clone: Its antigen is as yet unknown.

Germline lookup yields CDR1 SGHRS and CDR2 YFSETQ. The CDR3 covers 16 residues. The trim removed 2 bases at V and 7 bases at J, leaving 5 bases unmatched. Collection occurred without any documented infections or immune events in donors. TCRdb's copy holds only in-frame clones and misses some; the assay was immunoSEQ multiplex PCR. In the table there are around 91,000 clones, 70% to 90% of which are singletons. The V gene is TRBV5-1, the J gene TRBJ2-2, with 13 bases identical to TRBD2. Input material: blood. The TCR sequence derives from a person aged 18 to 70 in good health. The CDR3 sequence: CASSFGLAGAVGELFF. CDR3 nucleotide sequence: TGCGCCAGCAGCTTTGGACTAGCGGGAGCGGTCGGGGAGCTGTTTTTT.